One sample yielded the 10 T cell receptor beta chains listed below, sequenced in a study of blood T cell repertoires in COVID-19. TCRdb keeps only in-frame clones here, not all; method: immunoSEQ multiplex PCR. This table has approximately 70,000 clones, more than 75% appearing once. The material sequenced was peripheral blood. The receptors were sampled from a human donor in a cohort sampled during active COVID-19.

The J gene is TRBJ1-3, the V gene TRBV14; D ambiguous. This CDR3 is 13 amino acids long. Per germline, CDR1 SGHDN and CDR2 FVKESK. V was pared by 3 bases and J by 4 bases, with 7 bases between. The CDR3 protein is CASSQLQGNTIYF. The CDR3 DNA sequence: TGTGCCAGCAGCCAGCTACAGGGAAACACCATATATTTT.

The rearrangement uses TRBV4-1 and TRBJ2-5; 10 nucleotides agree with TRBD2. V dropped 6 bases and J dropped 5; count of bases not matched to a gene: 9. This CDR3 is built from 15 residues. Germline V gene lookup returns CDR1 MGHRA and CDR2 YSYEKL. DNA of the CDR3: TGCGCCAGCAGACCCACAGAGCGGGGGGGGGAGACCCAGTACTTC. Protein: CASRPTERGGETQYF.

The chain has TRBV5-1 and TRBJ2-5; D gene uncertain. Trimming took 4 bases from V and 5 from J, leaving 18 bases between them. This CDR3 region has 15 residues. CDR1 SGHRS and CDR2 YFSETQ come from the germline V gene. The chain's CDR3 is CASSVMGRPRETQYF. The CDR3 nucleotides are TGCGCCAGCAGCGTCATGGGCCGACCCAGGGAGACCCAGTACTTC.

The chain has TRBV10-3 and TRBJ1-5; possibly TRBD1 for D (5 bases). The germline V gene encodes CDR1 ENHRY and CDR2 SYGVKD. Trimming pared 6 bases from V and 1 base from J, leaving 10 bases between. The CDR3 is 14 residues long. The CDR3 loop reads CAIRATESNQPQHF. CDR3 bases: TGTGCCATCAGGGCGACAGAAAGCAATCAGCCCCAGCATTTT.

This clone turned up a few times. The V gene is TRBV6-5, the J gene TRBJ1-1; 7 nucleotides align to TRBD1. The CDR3 contains 15 residues. The germline CDR1 and CDR2 sequences are MNHEY and SVGAGI. Trimming at V came to 2 bases and at J to 4 bases, leaving 7 bases not matched to a gene. The chain's CDR3 is CASSYGDRLGTEAFF. CDR3 sequence (DNA): TGTGCCAGCAGTTACGGGGACAGACTAGGCACTGAAGCTTTCTTT.

This clone was seen a single time. The rearrangement links TRBV18 to TRBJ2-6, with 8 bases lining up with TRBD1. Germline V gene sequence: CDR1 KGHSH, CDR2 LQKENI. The CDR3 is made up of 15 amino acids. With V trimmed by 5 bases and J by 4 bases, 4 bases remained unmatched. This CDR3 is CASSFGTGGANVLTF. CDR3 in DNA: TGTGCCAGCTCATTCGGGACAGGCGGGGCCAACGTCCTGACTTTC.

The rearrangement links TRBV7-2 to TRBJ2-2; TRBD1 matches 7 bases. Germline V gene lookup returns CDR1 SGHTA and CDR2 FQGNSA. CDR3 length equals 16 residues. Germline trimming cut 0 bases from V and 7 bases from J; bases unmatched to any gene: 8. The CDR3 reads CASSLARAGGGGELFF. In DNA form, the CDR3 reads TGTGCCAGCAGCTTAGCGCGGGCAGGGGGTGGCGGGGAGCTGTTTTTT.

The rearrangement links TRBV5-4 to TRBJ2-2; TRBD2 matches at 13 bases. The V gene end was trimmed by 4 bases and the J gene end by 7 bases; junction bases not matched to a gene: 7. Germline V gives CDR1 SGHNT, CDR2 YYREEE (reference sequence). The CDR3 totals 16 residues. The CDR3 region has the DNA TGTGCCAGCAGCGCGGGGACTAGCGGGATTGACGGGGAGCTGTTTTTT. It codes for CASSAGTSGIDGELFF.

The chain has TRBV6-1 and TRBJ2-3, with 14 bases fitting TRBD2. This CDR3 comprises 19 residues. CDR1 is MNHNS and CDR2 is SASEGT in the germline V gene. The junction had 12 bases not matched to a gene; V was cut back by 3 bases and J by 4 bases. CDR3 residues: CASSDFTGLAGVRADTQYF. The CDR3 DNA follows: TGTGCCAGCAGTGATTTTACGGGACTAGCGGGGGTTAGGGCAGATACGCAGTATTTT.

V and J are TRBV20-1 and TRBJ1-3; D is possibly TRBD1 (5 bases). Trimming pared 3 bases from V and 2 bases from J, leaving 8 bases between. This CDR3 is built from 13 residues. Germline V gene data show CDR1 as DFQATT and CDR2 as SNEGSKA (reference sequence). CDR3 in amino acids: CSASAGPGNTIYF. The CDR3 DNA is TGCAGTGCTAGTGCAGGGCCTGGAAACACCATATATTTT.